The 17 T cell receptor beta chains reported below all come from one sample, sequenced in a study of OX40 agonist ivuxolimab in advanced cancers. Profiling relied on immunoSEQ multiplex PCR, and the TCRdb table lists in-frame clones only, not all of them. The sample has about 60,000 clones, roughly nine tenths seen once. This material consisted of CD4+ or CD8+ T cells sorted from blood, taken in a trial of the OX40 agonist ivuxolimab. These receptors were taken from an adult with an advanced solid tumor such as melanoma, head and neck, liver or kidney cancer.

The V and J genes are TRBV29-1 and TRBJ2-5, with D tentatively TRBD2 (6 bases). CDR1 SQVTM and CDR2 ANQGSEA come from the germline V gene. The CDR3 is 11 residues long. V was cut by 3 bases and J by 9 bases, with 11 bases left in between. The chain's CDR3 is CSVDAGGAQYF. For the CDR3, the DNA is TGCAGCGTTGATGCAGGAGGGGCCCAGTACTTC.

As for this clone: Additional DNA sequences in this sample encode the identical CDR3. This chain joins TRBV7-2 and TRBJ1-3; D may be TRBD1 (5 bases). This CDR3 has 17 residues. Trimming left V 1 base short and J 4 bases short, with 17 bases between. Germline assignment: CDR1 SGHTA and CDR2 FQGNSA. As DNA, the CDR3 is TGTGCCAGCAGCTTAGGGGGTCAGGGTTTGTCGGGAAACACCATATATTTT. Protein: CASSLGGQGLSGNTIYF.

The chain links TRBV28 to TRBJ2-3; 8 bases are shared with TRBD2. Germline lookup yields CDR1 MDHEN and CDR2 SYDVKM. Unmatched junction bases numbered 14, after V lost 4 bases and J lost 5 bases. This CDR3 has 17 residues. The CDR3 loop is CASSSPRAGVHRDTQYF. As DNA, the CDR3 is TGTGCCAGCAGTTCTCCACGAGCGGGAGTTCATAGAGATACGCAGTATTTT.

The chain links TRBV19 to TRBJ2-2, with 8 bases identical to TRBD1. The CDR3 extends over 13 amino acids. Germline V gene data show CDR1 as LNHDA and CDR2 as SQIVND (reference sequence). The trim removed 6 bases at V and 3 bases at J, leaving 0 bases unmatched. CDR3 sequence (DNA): TGTGCCAGTAGGGACAGGGACACCGGGGAGCTGTTTTTT. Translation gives CASRDRDTGELFF.

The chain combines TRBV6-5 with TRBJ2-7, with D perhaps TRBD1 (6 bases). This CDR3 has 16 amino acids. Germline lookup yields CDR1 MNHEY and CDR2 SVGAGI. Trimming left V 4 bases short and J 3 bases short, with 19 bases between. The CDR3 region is CASSSSKTGKNYEQYF. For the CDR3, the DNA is TGTGCCAGCAGTTCCTCCAAGACAGGCAAAAACTACGAGCAGTACTTC.

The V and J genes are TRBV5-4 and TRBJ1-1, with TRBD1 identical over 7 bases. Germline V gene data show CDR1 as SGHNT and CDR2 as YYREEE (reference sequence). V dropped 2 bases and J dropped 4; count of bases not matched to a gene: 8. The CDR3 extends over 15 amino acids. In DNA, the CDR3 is TGTGCCAGCAGCTTCCGGGACAGCTTAGGCACTGAAGCTTTCTTT. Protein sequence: CASSFRDSLGTEAFF.

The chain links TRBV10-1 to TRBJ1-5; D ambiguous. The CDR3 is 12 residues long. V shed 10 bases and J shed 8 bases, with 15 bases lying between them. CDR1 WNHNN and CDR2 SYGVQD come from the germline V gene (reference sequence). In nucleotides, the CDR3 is TGCGCCACCACATCAGGATGGAAGCCCCAGCATTTT. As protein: CATTSGWKPQHF.

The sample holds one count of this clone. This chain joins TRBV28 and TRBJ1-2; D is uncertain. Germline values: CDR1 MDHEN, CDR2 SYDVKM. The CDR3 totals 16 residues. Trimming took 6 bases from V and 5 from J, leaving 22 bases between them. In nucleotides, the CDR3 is TGTGCCAGCAGAACCCTTGAAGGGCGGATTGGATATGGCTACACCTTC. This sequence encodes CASRTLEGRIGYGYTF.

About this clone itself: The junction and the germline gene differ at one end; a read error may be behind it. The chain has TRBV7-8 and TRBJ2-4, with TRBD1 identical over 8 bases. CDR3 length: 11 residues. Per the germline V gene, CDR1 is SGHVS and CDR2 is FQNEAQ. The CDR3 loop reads CASSSGQASHF. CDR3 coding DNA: TGTGCCAGCAGCTCGGGACAGGCGTCGCACTTC.

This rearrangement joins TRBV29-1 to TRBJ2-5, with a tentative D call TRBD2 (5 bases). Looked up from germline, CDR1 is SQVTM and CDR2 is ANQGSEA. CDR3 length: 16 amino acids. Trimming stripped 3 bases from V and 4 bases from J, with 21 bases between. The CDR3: CSVEYVDSGGGETQYF. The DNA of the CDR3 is TGCAGCGTTGAGTATGTTGACTCAGGCGGAGGAGAGACCCAGTACTTC.

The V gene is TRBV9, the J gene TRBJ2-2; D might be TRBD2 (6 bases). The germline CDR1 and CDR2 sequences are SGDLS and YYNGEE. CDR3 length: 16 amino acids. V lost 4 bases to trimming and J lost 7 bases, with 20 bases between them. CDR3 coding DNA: TGTGCCAGCAGCCCCCCGCGGGGCAGGGTTGACGGGGAGCTGTTTTTT. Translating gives CASSPPRGRVDGELFF.

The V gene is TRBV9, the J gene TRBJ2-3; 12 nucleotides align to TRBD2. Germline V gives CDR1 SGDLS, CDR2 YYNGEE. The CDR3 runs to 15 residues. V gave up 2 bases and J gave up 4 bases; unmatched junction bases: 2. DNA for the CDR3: TGTGCCAGCAGCGTGCGACTAGCGGGAGCAGATACGCAGTATTTT. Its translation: CASSVRLAGADTQYF.

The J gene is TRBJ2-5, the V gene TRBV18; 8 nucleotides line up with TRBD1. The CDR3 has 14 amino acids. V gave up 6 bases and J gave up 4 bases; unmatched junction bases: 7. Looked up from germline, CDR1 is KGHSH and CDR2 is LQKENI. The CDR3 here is CASSLGQGGETQYF. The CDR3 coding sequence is TGTGCCAGCTCTCTCGGACAGGGTGGAGAGACCCAGTACTTC. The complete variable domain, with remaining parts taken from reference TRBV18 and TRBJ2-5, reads NAGVMQNPRHLVRRRGQEARLRCSPMKGHSHVYWYRQLPEEGLKFMVYLQKENIIDESGMPKERFSAEFPKEGPSILRIQQVVRGDSAAYFCASSLGQGGETQYFGPGTRLLVL.

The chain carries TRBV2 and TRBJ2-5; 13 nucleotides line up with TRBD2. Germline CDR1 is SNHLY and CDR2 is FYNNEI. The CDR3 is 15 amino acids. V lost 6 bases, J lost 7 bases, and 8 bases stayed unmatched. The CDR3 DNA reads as TGTGCCAGCAGCCTACTAGCGGGAGGGTCGGGGACCCAGTACTTC. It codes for CASSLLAGGSGTQYF.

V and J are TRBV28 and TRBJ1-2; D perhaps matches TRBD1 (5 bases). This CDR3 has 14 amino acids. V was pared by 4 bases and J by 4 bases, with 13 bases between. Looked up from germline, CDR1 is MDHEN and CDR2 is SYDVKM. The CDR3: CASSYADSTYGYTF. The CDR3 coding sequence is TGTGCCAGCAGTTATGCAGACAGTACCTATGGCTACACCTTC.

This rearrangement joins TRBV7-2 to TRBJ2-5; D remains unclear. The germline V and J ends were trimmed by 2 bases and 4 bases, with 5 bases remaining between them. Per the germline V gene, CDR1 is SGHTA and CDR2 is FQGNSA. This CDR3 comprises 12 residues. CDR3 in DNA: TGTGCCAGCAGCTTATTGTTAGAGACCCAGTACTTC. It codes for CASSLLLETQYF.

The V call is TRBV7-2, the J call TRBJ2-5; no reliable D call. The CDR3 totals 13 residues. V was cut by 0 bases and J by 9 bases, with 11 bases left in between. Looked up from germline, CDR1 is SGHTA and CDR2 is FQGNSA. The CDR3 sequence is CASSLAWVGAQYF. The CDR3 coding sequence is TGTGCCAGCAGCTTAGCGTGGGTGGGTGCCCAGTACTTC.